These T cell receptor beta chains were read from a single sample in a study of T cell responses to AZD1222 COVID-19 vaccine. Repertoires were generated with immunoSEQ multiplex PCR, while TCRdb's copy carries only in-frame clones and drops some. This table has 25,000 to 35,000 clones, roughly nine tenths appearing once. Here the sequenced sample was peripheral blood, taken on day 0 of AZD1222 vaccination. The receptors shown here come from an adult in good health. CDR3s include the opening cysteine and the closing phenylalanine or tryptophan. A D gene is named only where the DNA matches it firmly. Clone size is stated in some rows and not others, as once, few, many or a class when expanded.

CDR3 DNA: TGTGCCACCAGTGTGGCGGGAGACCCGTACAATGAGCAGTTCTTC
CDR3 protein: CATSVAGDPYNEQFF
J gene: TRBJ2-1
D gene: TRBD2
clone size: -
CDR3 length: 15
V gene: TRBV24-1

CDR3 DNA: TGTGCTAGTGGTTGGACAGGGCTCTACGAGCAGTACTTC
CDR3 protein: CASGWTGLYEQYF
J gene: TRBJ2-7
D gene: TRBD1
clone size: -
CDR3 length: 13
V gene: TRBV12-5

CDR3 DNA: TGTGCCAGTAGTATCGGGACAGGGAGCCCATTCTACGAGCAGTACTTC
CDR3 protein: CASSIGTGSPFYEQYF
J gene: TRBJ2-7
D gene: TRBD1
clone size: -
CDR3 length: 16
V gene: TRBV19

CDR3 DNA: TGTGCTAGTGGTTTGCGCAGGGCCGCAGATACGCAGTATTTT
CDR3 protein: CASGLRRAADTQYF
J gene: TRBJ2-3
D gene: -
clone size: -
CDR3 length: 14
V gene: TRBV12-5

CDR3 DNA: TGTGCCAGCGGACTTAGGGAAGAGACCCAGTACTTC
CDR3 protein: CASGLREETQYF
J gene: TRBJ2-5
D gene: -
clone size: -
CDR3 length: 12
V gene: TRBV12-3/TRBV12-4

CDR3 DNA: TGCGCCAGCAGTGAGGTGCGGGAGGAGCAGTACTTC
CDR3 protein: CASSEVREEQYF
J gene: TRBJ2-7
D gene: TRBD2
clone size: -
CDR3 length: 12
V gene: TRBV10-2

CDR3 DNA: TGTGCCAGCAGTCTCGGACAGGGGGCGGTCACCGGGGAGCTGTTTTTT
CDR3 protein: CASSLGQGAVTGELFF
J gene: TRBJ2-2
D gene: TRBD1
clone size: -
CDR3 length: 16
V gene: TRBV2

CDR3 DNA: TGCGCCAGCAGCCAGAATGATATGGGGTTTATGAACACTGAAGCTTTCTTT
CDR3 protein: CASSQNDMGFMNTEAFF
J gene: TRBJ1-1
D gene: -
clone size: -
CDR3 length: 17
V gene: TRBV4-1

CDR3 DNA: TGTGCCAGCAGTTCCCAAGCGGGAGGCGTTTACGAGCAGTACTTC
CDR3 protein: CASSSQAGGVYEQYF
J gene: TRBJ2-7
D gene: TRBD2
clone size: -
CDR3 length: 15
V gene: TRBV27

CDR3 DNA: TGTGCCACCAGTGTGGGGGCCGAGCAGTACTTC
CDR3 protein: CATSVGAEQYF
J gene: TRBJ2-7
D gene: -
clone size: once
CDR3 length: 11
V gene: TRBV24-1

CDR3 DNA: TGTGCCAGCTCACCACGGACAGGGGGAGAGACCCAGTACTTC
CDR3 protein: CASSPRTGGETQYF
J gene: TRBJ2-5
D gene: TRBD1
clone size: -
CDR3 length: 14
V gene: TRBV18

CDR3 DNA: TGTGCCAGCAGCGGACTACAGGGGGCTACCTATGGCTACACCTTC
CDR3 protein: CASSGLQGATYGYTF
J gene: TRBJ1-2
D gene: TRBD1
clone size: -
CDR3 length: 15
V gene: TRBV9

CDR3 DNA: TGTGCCTGGAGTATAGAGGGTGGCCAGCCCCAGCATTTT
CDR3 protein: CAWSIEGGQPQHF
J gene: TRBJ1-5
D gene: -
clone size: -
CDR3 length: 13
V gene: TRBV30

CDR3 DNA: TGTGCCAGCAGCCAGACAGCAAACTATGGCTACACCTTC
CDR3 protein: CASSQTANYGYTF
J gene: TRBJ1-2
D gene: -
clone size: -
CDR3 length: 13
V gene: TRBV12-3/TRBV12-4

CDR3 DNA: TGTGCCAGCAGCCACCGTACTAGCGGGAGGCCCTACGAGCAGTACTTC
CDR3 protein: CASSHRTSGRPYEQYF
J gene: TRBJ2-7
D gene: TRBD2
clone size: -
CDR3 length: 16
V gene: TRBV7-8

CDR3 DNA: TGTGCCACCCGTGAGGGGCGGGAGCTGTTTTTT
CDR3 protein: CATREGRELFF
J gene: TRBJ2-2
D gene: -
clone size: -
CDR3 length: 11
V gene: TRBV28

CDR3 DNA: TGTGCCAGCAGCCCCAGCGGGCCCTACAATGAGCAGTTCTTC
CDR3 protein: CASSPSGPYNEQFF
J gene: TRBJ2-1
D gene: -
clone size: -
CDR3 length: 14
V gene: TRBV11-2

CDR3 DNA: TGTGCCAGTAGTATGACTCCTCAGAACACTGAAGCTTTCTTT
CDR3 protein: CASSMTPQNTEAFF
J gene: TRBJ1-1
D gene: -
clone size: -
CDR3 length: 14
V gene: TRBV19

CDR3 DNA: TGTGCCAGCAGCTTCGGGACAGGAGGGAACACTGAAGCTTTCTTT
CDR3 protein: CASSFGTGGNTEAFF
J gene: TRBJ1-1
D gene: TRBD1
clone size: -
CDR3 length: 15
V gene: TRBV5-6

CDR3 DNA: TGCAGCGTTTTAGCGGGAGTGGGATACAATGAGCAGTTCTTC
CDR3 protein: CSVLAGVGYNEQFF
J gene: TRBJ2-1
D gene: TRBD2
clone size: once
CDR3 length: 14
V gene: TRBV29-1

CDR3 DNA: TGTGCCAGCAGCCCCCGGCGGGGCGGGTCAAACACCGGGGAGCTGTTTTTT
CDR3 protein: CASSPRRGGSNTGELFF
J gene: TRBJ2-2
D gene: -
clone size: -
CDR3 length: 17
V gene: TRBV9

CDR3 DNA: TGTGCCATCAGTGAGCAATCAGGGAACGAGCAGTACTTC
CDR3 protein: CAISEQSGNEQYF
J gene: TRBJ2-7
D gene: -
clone size: -
CDR3 length: 13
V gene: TRBV10-3

CDR3 DNA: TGCGCCAGCAGCCAAGATTTTGGGACCCACTACAATGAGCAGTTCTTC
CDR3 protein: CASSQDFGTHYNEQFF
J gene: TRBJ2-1
D gene: -
clone size: -
CDR3 length: 16
V gene: TRBV4-1

CDR3 DNA: TGTGCTAGTGGTCAGCAGGTTTTCAATCAGCCCCAGCATTTT
CDR3 protein: CASGQQVFNQPQHF
J gene: TRBJ1-5
D gene: -
clone size: -
CDR3 length: 14
V gene: TRBV12-5

CDR3 DNA: TGTGCCAGTAGCCCCGAGGTTAGGGGGTGGGATCAGCCCCAGCATTTT
CDR3 protein: CASSPEVRGWDQPQHF
J gene: TRBJ1-5
D gene: -
clone size: -
CDR3 length: 16
V gene: TRBV19

CDR3 DNA: TGTGCCAGCACCAGGACAGTTAACACTGAAGCTTTCTTT
CDR3 protein: CASTRTVNTEAFF
J gene: TRBJ1-1
D gene: -
clone size: -
CDR3 length: 13
V gene: TRBV6-5

CDR3 DNA: TGCGCCAGCAGCCAATCACAGGGTGACACTGAAGCTTTCTTT
CDR3 protein: CASSQSQGDTEAFF
J gene: TRBJ1-1
D gene: -
clone size: -
CDR3 length: 14
V gene: TRBV4-1

CDR3 DNA: TGTGCCAGCCCACCTTGGGTAGAGAACACTGAAGCTTTCTTT
CDR3 protein: CASPPWVENTEAFF
J gene: TRBJ1-1
D gene: -
clone size: few
CDR3 length: 14
V gene: TRBV27

CDR3 DNA: TGTGCCAGCAGCTTAGGGGGGAGTGGCTTCGTCTACGAGCAGTACTTC
CDR3 protein: CASSLGGSGFVYEQYF
J gene: TRBJ2-7
D gene: -
clone size: -
CDR3 length: 16
V gene: TRBV11-2

CDR3 DNA: TGCCCCAGCAGACATCCTTTAAACACCGGGGAGCTGTTTTTT
CDR3 protein: CPSRHPLNTGELFF
J gene: TRBJ2-2
D gene: -
clone size: -
CDR3 length: 14
V gene: TRBV6-4

CDR3 DNA: TGTGCCAGCACCGGGGAGGTCTATGGCTACACCTTC
CDR3 protein: CASTGEVYGYTF
J gene: TRBJ1-2
D gene: -
clone size: -
CDR3 length: 12
V gene: TRBV6-6

CDR3 DNA: TGCGCCAGCAGCCATCCCCTACGGACGTACACAGATACGCAGTATTTT
CDR3 protein: CASSHPLRTYTDTQYF
J gene: TRBJ2-3
D gene: -
clone size: -
CDR3 length: 16
V gene: TRBV4-1

CDR3 DNA: TGTGCCAGCAGCTTCGTAGCGGCCTACAATGAGCAGTTCTTC
CDR3 protein: CASSFVAAYNEQFF
J gene: TRBJ2-1
D gene: -
clone size: -
CDR3 length: 14
V gene: TRBV11-2

CDR3 DNA: TGTGCCAGCAGCCACGGGTGGCAGTGGGGGACTGAAGCTTTCTTT
CDR3 protein: CASSHGWQWGTEAFF
J gene: TRBJ1-1
D gene: -
clone size: -
CDR3 length: 15
V gene: TRBV7-9

CDR3 DNA: TGTGCCAGCCTGGGGACAGGGGGGTTATTTTATGAGCAGTTCTTC
CDR3 protein: CASLGTGGLFYEQFF
J gene: TRBJ2-1
D gene: TRBD1
clone size: -
CDR3 length: 15
V gene: TRBV28

CDR3 DNA: TGTGCCAGCAGCTTAATTGAGGGCTCGGGCTACACCTTC
CDR3 protein: CASSLIEGSGYTF
J gene: TRBJ1-2
D gene: -
clone size: few
CDR3 length: 13
V gene: TRBV5-5

CDR3 DNA: TGTGCCAGCTCACCCTCGGGTGGGACTGAAGCTTTCTTT
CDR3 protein: CASSPSGGTEAFF
J gene: TRBJ1-1
D gene: -
clone size: -
CDR3 length: 13
V gene: TRBV18

CDR3 DNA: TGTGCCAGCAGCGTAGCTCCAGCGGGGGGCACCGGGGAGCTGTTTTTT
CDR3 protein: CASSVAPAGGTGELFF
J gene: TRBJ2-2
D gene: TRBD2
clone size: -
CDR3 length: 16
V gene: TRBV9

CDR3 DNA: TGTGCCATCAGTGACGTCCCAGAGACCCAGTACTTC
CDR3 protein: CAISDVPETQYF
J gene: TRBJ2-5
D gene: -
clone size: -
CDR3 length: 12
V gene: TRBV10-3

CDR3 DNA: TGCGCCAGCAGCTTGGGACTAGCGGGAGATTGGGATACGCAGTATTTT
CDR3 protein: CASSLGLAGDWDTQYF
J gene: TRBJ2-3
D gene: TRBD2
clone size: -
CDR3 length: 16
V gene: TRBV5-1

CDR3 DNA: TGTGCCATCAGTGAGTCGGCTAGCTCCAGGAACGAGCAGTACTTC
CDR3 protein: CAISESASSRNEQYF
J gene: TRBJ2-7
D gene: -
clone size: few
CDR3 length: 15
V gene: TRBV10-3